The rows below give T cell receptor beta chains drawn from one sample of a study of blood T cell repertoires in COVID-19. Profiled with immunoSEQ multiplex PCR; TCRdb holds only in-frame clones, not every one. The data show about 370,000 clones, with roughly 90% seen just once and 3% held by the top ten. Sequencing was done on a sample of peripheral blood. These receptors were obtained from a woman under 40 with COVID-19, enrolled during active disease. Each CDR3 is given with its conserved first and last residue. The D gene is left open where the match is weak. Rows may omit the clone size; those that give it use once, few, many or a size class.

J gene: TRBJ2-1; D gene: NA; clone size: NA; V gene: TRBV18; CDR3 protein: CASSPVSDSKQFF; CDR3 DNA: TGTGCCAGCTCACCAGTCTCGGACAGCAAGCAGTTCTTC
J gene: TRBJ1-4; D gene: NA; clone size: once; V gene: TRBV4-3; CDR3 protein: CASSQRGGREKLFF; CDR3 DNA: TGCGCCAGCAGCCAAAGGGGGGGGAGGGAAAAACTGTTTTTT
J gene: TRBJ1-1; D gene: TRBD1; clone size: NA; V gene: TRBV2; CDR3 protein: CASSEQGAVTEAFF; CDR3 DNA: TGTGCCAGCAGTGAACAGGGGGCCGTCACTGAAGCTTTCTTT
J gene: TRBJ2-7; D gene: TRBD1; clone size: NA; V gene: TRBV4-3; CDR3 protein: CASSQDWAGTGVDYEQYF; CDR3 DNA: TGCGCCAGCAGCCAAGATTGGGCCGGGACAGGGGTTGACTACGAGCAGTACTTC
J gene: TRBJ1-1; D gene: NA; clone size: NA; V gene: TRBV28; CDR3 protein: CASSPTEIRDTGKPNTEAFF; CDR3 DNA: TGTGCCAGCAGTCCAACGGAGATAAGGGACACCGGAAAACCGAACACTGAAGCTTTCTTT
J gene: TRBJ2-1; D gene: TRBD1; clone size: NA; V gene: TRBV7-7; CDR3 protein: CASSLGVTGGGDEQFF; CDR3 DNA: TGTGCTAGCAGCTTAGGGGTGACAGGGGGCGGGGATGAGCAGTTCTTC
J gene: TRBJ1-2; D gene: NA; clone size: NA; V gene: TRBV4-1; CDR3 protein: CASSQDFPGRLNYGYTF; CDR3 DNA: TGCGCCAGCAGCCAAGATTTTCCAGGGAGGTTGAACTATGGCTACACCTTC
J gene: TRBJ1-2; D gene: NA; clone size: NA; V gene: TRBV4-3; CDR3 protein: CASSQDPQGLYGYTF; CDR3 DNA: TGCGCCAGCAGCCAAGATCCCCAGGGACTATATGGCTACACCTTC
J gene: TRBJ2-1; D gene: TRBD2; clone size: NA; V gene: TRBV10-2; CDR3 protein: CASSRTSASYNEQFF; CDR3 DNA: TGCGCCAGCAGTCGAACTAGCGCCTCCTACAATGAGCAGTTCTTC
J gene: TRBJ2-2; D gene: NA; clone size: NA; V gene: TRBV7-2; CDR3 protein: CASSLAPLQTGELFF; CDR3 DNA: TGTGCCAGCAGCTTGGCCCCGCTCCAGACCGGGGAGCTGTTTTTT
J gene: TRBJ1-6; D gene: TRBD1; clone size: once; V gene: TRBV7-9; CDR3 protein: CASSIRDRAHNSPLHF; CDR3 DNA: TGTGCCAGCAGCATCCGGGACAGGGCCCATAATTCACCCCTCCACTTT
J gene: TRBJ2-3; D gene: NA; clone size: NA; V gene: TRBV7-9; CDR3 protein: CASSPRGRADTQYF; CDR3 DNA: TGTGCCAGCAGCCCCAGGGGTCGGGCAGATACGCAGTATTTT
J gene: TRBJ1-2; D gene: TRBD1; clone size: NA; V gene: TRBV27; CDR3 protein: CASSLVGQGYGYTF; CDR3 DNA: TGTGCCAGCAGTTTGGTGGGACAGGGGTATGGCTACACCTTC
J gene: TRBJ2-2; D gene: TRBD2; clone size: NA; V gene: TRBV4-3; CDR3 protein: CASGTLADFTGELFF; CDR3 DNA: TGCGCCAGCGGGACACTAGCGGACTTCACCGGGGAGCTGTTTTTT
J gene: TRBJ1-1; D gene: NA; clone size: NA; V gene: TRBV7-2; CDR3 protein: CASSSLLGQGTEAFF; CDR3 DNA: TGTGCCAGCAGCTCTCTGTTAGGGCAGGGCACTGAAGCTTTCTTT
J gene: TRBJ1-2; D gene: TRBD1; clone size: once; V gene: TRBV9; CDR3 protein: CASSVFAGGDYGYTF; CDR3 DNA: TGTGCCAGCAGCGTATTCGCAGGGGGCGACTATGGCTACACCTTC
J gene: TRBJ2-2; D gene: TRBD1; clone size: NA; V gene: TRBV5-1; CDR3 protein: CASSWTGGQDTGELFF; CDR3 DNA: TGCGCCAGCAGCTGGACAGGGGGTCAGGACACCGGGGAGCTGTTTTTT
J gene: TRBJ2-2; D gene: NA; clone size: NA; V gene: TRBV7-2; CDR3 protein: CASSQNPGNGELFF; CDR3 DNA: TGTGCCAGCAGCCAAAACCCGGGGAACGGGGAGCTGTTTTTT
J gene: TRBJ1-1; D gene: NA; clone size: NA; V gene: TRBV11-3; CDR3 protein: CASSLDPTGRTAFF; CDR3 DNA: TGTGCCAGCAGCTTAGATCCTACAGGGAGAACAGCTTTCTTT
J gene: TRBJ2-3; D gene: TRBD2; clone size: NA; V gene: TRBV27; CDR3 protein: CASSLSPGGHTDTQYF; CDR3 DNA: TGTGCCAGCAGTTTATCGCCGGGGGGGCATACAGATACGCAGTATTTT
J gene: TRBJ2-1; D gene: TRBD2; clone size: NA; V gene: TRBV10-1; CDR3 protein: CASSDPGTSGGQFF; CDR3 DNA: TGCGCCAGCAGTGACCCAGGGACTAGCGGGGGGCAGTTCTTC
J gene: TRBJ2-2; D gene: NA; clone size: NA; V gene: TRBV5-1; CDR3 protein: CASSLAGGTNTGELFF; CDR3 DNA: TGCGCCAGCAGCTTGGCCGGCGGCACGAACACCGGGGAGCTGTTTTTT
J gene: TRBJ2-5; D gene: NA; clone size: NA; V gene: TRBV3-1/TRBV3-2; CDR3 protein: CASSLLAHEETQYF; CDR3 DNA: TGTGCCAGCAGCCTACTAGCTCACGAAGAGACCCAGTACTTC
J gene: TRBJ1-1; D gene: NA; clone size: NA; V gene: TRBV10-1; CDR3 protein: CASSLDRSTEAFF; CDR3 DNA: TGCGCCAGCAGTCTGGACAGATCCACTGAAGCTTTCTTT
J gene: TRBJ2-2; D gene: NA; clone size: NA; V gene: TRBV11-2; CDR3 protein: CASSLVMGPPTGELFF; CDR3 DNA: TGTGCCAGCAGCTTGGTAATGGGCCCCCCCACCGGGGAGCTGTTTTTT
J gene: TRBJ2-3; D gene: TRBD1; clone size: NA; V gene: TRBV4-1; CDR3 protein: CASSQTATGVDTQYF; CDR3 DNA: TGCGCCAGCAGCCAAACCGCGACAGGGGTGGATACGCAGTATTTT
J gene: TRBJ2-3; D gene: TRBD2; clone size: NA; V gene: TRBV27; CDR3 protein: CASSFLPGTSGVKEDTQYF; CDR3 DNA: TGTGCCAGCAGTTTTCTCCCCGGGACTAGCGGGGTAAAAGAAGATACGCAGTATTTT
J gene: TRBJ2-1; D gene: NA; clone size: NA; V gene: TRBV10-1; CDR3 protein: CASSEQGAEQFF; CDR3 DNA: TGCGCCAGCAGTGAGCAGGGCGCCGAGCAGTTCTTC
J gene: TRBJ1-6; D gene: NA; clone size: NA; V gene: TRBV7-6; CDR3 protein: CASSPQDRNSPLHF; CDR3 DNA: TGTGCCAGCAGCCCCCAGGATCGTAATTCACCCCTCCACTTT
J gene: TRBJ1-4; D gene: NA; clone size: NA; V gene: TRBV27; CDR3 protein: CASSFRDEKLFF; CDR3 DNA: TGTGCCAGCAGTTTCAGGGATGAAAAACTGTTTTTT
J gene: TRBJ1-2; D gene: NA; clone size: NA; V gene: TRBV6-2/TRBV6-3; CDR3 protein: CASSPTPGPHYYGYTF; CDR3 DNA: TGTGCCAGCAGTCCCACTCCGGGTCCTCACTACTATGGCTACACCTTC
J gene: TRBJ2-1; D gene: NA; clone size: NA; V gene: TRBV10-1; CDR3 protein: CASSETGDSRGEQFF; CDR3 DNA: TGCGCCAGCAGTGAGACGGGGGACTCGAGAGGTGAGCAGTTCTTC
J gene: TRBJ2-1; D gene: NA; clone size: NA; V gene: TRBV3-1/TRBV3-2; CDR3 protein: CASSHGGYNEQFF; CDR3 DNA: TGTGCCAGCAGCCACGGAGGGTACAATGAGCAGTTCTTC
J gene: TRBJ1-2; D gene: NA; clone size: NA; V gene: TRBV7-2; CDR3 protein: CASSQAVPNYGYTF; CDR3 DNA: TGTGCCAGCAGCCAGGCAGTTCCCAACTATGGCTACACCTTC
J gene: TRBJ1-6; D gene: NA; clone size: NA; V gene: TRBV6-2/TRBV6-3; CDR3 protein: CASRYTGRVSSPLHF; CDR3 DNA: TGTGCCAGCAGGTACACAGGGCGAGTTTCTTCACCCCTCCATTTT
J gene: TRBJ1-1; D gene: NA; clone size: NA; V gene: TRBV23-1; CDR3 protein: CASSQPFVGQGEAFF; CDR3 DNA: TGCGCCAGCAGTCAACCATTCGTCGGGCAGGGCGAAGCTTTCTTT
J gene: TRBJ2-7; D gene: NA; clone size: NA; V gene: TRBV20-1; CDR3 protein: CSASGNAEQYF; CDR3 DNA: TGCAGTGCTTCCGGGAACGCGGAGCAGTACTTC
J gene: TRBJ2-5; D gene: TRBD2; clone size: many; V gene: TRBV27; CDR3 protein: CASSLLAGGQWETQYF; CDR3 DNA: TGTGCCAGCAGCCTACTAGCGGGGGGCCAGTGGGAGACCCAGTACTTC
J gene: TRBJ2-2; D gene: NA; clone size: NA; V gene: TRBV24-1; CDR3 protein: CATSGQGNTGELFF; CDR3 DNA: TGTGCCACCAGTGGCCAGGGAAACACCGGGGAGCTGTTTTTT
J gene: TRBJ2-7; D gene: NA; clone size: NA; V gene: TRBV19; CDR3 protein: CASSSRERATYEQYF; CDR3 DNA: TGTGCCAGTAGTTCTCGGGAGCGCGCCACCTACGAGCAGTACTTC
J gene: TRBJ2-3; D gene: TRBD2; clone size: NA; V gene: TRBV28; CDR3 protein: CASSGPGLAGGTDTQYF; CDR3 DNA: TGTGCCAGCAGCGGACCGGGACTAGCGGGGGGAACAGATACGCAGTATTTT
J gene: TRBJ2-1; D gene: TRBD2; clone size: many; V gene: TRBV10-2; CDR3 protein: CASEALAGALNEQFF; CDR3 DNA: TGCGCCAGCGAGGCGCTAGCGGGGGCCTTGAATGAGCAGTTCTTC
J gene: TRBJ1-1; D gene: NA; clone size: NA; V gene: TRBV28; CDR3 protein: CASSPRQGRAFF; CDR3 DNA: TGTGCCAGCAGTCCGCGGCAGGGTCGGGCTTTCTTT
J gene: TRBJ2-1; D gene: TRBD2; clone size: NA; V gene: TRBV5-8; CDR3 protein: CASSRRLAGGNEQFF; CDR3 DNA: TGTGCCAGCAGCCGCCGACTAGCGGGAGGTAATGAGCAGTTCTTC
J gene: TRBJ2-7; D gene: NA; clone size: NA; V gene: TRBV7-8; CDR3 protein: CASSLRGGLSYEQYF; CDR3 DNA: TGTGCCAGCAGCTTAAGGGGCGGTCTCTCCTACGAGCAGTACTTC
J gene: TRBJ1-6; D gene: NA; clone size: NA; V gene: TRBV5-1; CDR3 protein: CASSLEQGSSPLHF; CDR3 DNA: TGCGCCAGCAGCTTGGAGCAGGGAAGTTCACCCCTCCACTTT